This TCR beta chain was retrieved from a study of blood T cell repertoires in COVID-19. Background on the study: Whether acute or convalescent, the COVID-19 samples came from the United States, Italy and Spain. From T cells, B-cell-depleted T cells, or PBMCs came the material, which was cDNA or gDNA.

This CDR3 region has 18 residues. Germline V gives CDR1 SGHNT, CDR2 YENEEA. Trimming removed 1 base from V and 0 bases from J; junction bases left unmatched: 6. Per the original methods: Amplification of reference gene primers was used by the study to estimate nucleated cell counts. The data were produced by immunoSEQ multiplex PCR, yet TCRdb's version contains in-frame clones alone and is incomplete. V, J and clone size are those of that table, while D and trimming were read from the DNA. The table has 60,000 to 95,000 clones, approximately 74% seen once. This sequence joins TRBV11-3 and TRBJ2-2; 9 nucleotides match TRBD1. The sample taken for sequencing was peripheral blood. This TCR was recovered from a human donor with acute or convalescent COVID-19. The donor label of this sample is uncertain. CDR3 bases: TGTGCCAGCAGCTTAGGATCCAACAGGGGGCCGAACACCGGGGAGCTGTTTTTT. Protein sequence: CASSLGSNRGPNTGELFF. The whole variable domain, remainder taken from reference TRBV11-3 and TRBJ2-2, is EAGVVQSPRYKIIEKKQPVAFWCNPISGHNTLYWYLQNLGQGPELLIRYENEEAVDDSQLPKDRFSAERLKGVDSTLKIQPAELGDSAVYLCASSLGSNRGPNTGELFFGEGSRLTVL.